The 24 T cell receptor beta chains below come from one sample, sequenced in a study of Ad26.COV2.S vaccination and SARS-CoV-2 variants. Profiled with immunoSEQ multiplex PCR; TCRdb holds only in-frame clones, not every one. The table includes roughly 500,000 clones, 85% to 90% detected once. Treatment defined: around 19 received Ad26.COV2.S at low or high dose, single or two shots; several received placebo; per-sample allocation not given. After the first vaccine or placebo injection, samples were drawn on day 63. The sequences come from peripheral blood, collected in a trial of Ad26.COV2.S vaccine versus placebo. These receptors were obtained from a person between 18 and 59 years old who received the Ad26.COV2.S COVID-19 vaccine or a placebo.

The sample holds one count of this clone. The chain uses TRBV4-1 and TRBJ1-2; D is undetermined. Germline lookup yields CDR1 MGHRA and CDR2 YSYEKL. Trimming pared 1 base from V and 4 bases from J, leaving 10 bases between. This CDR3 comprises 14 residues. DNA for the CDR3: TGCGCCAGCAGCCAAGGCTCTCTGGCCTATGGCTACACCTTC. Its protein is CASSQGSLAYGYTF.

The CDR3: CASSSQRGLGTEAFF. For the CDR3, the DNA is TGCGCCAGCAGCTCCCAACGAGGGTTGGGCACTGAAGCTTTCTTT. This chain uses TRBV5-1 with TRBJ1-1; D ambiguous. The V and J ends lost 3 bases and 4 bases respectively, with 16 bases between them. Germline V gives CDR1 SGHRS, CDR2 YFSETQ. CDR3 length: 15 residues.

This chain links TRBV18 with TRBJ1-1; 7 bases match TRBD1. From germline, CDR1 is KGHSH and CDR2 LQKENI. CDR3 size: 15 residues. V shed 0 bases and J 4 bases; nucleotides not matched to a gene: 5. The CDR3 reads CASSPPPGGGTEAFF. Written as DNA, the CDR3 is TGTGCCAGCTCACCACCGCCAGGGGGAGGCACTGAAGCTTTCTTT.

This clone was observed once. This rearrangement joins TRBV5-1 to TRBJ1-4, with 10 positions matching TRBD1. The V and J ends lost 2 bases and 5 bases, in that order; junction bases with no gene match: 9. The CDR3 loop spans 17 amino acids. In germline, CDR1 is SGHRS, CDR2 YFSETQ. The CDR3 loop is CASSLGTGAGTNEKLFF. The CDR3 bases are TGCGCCAGCAGCTTAGGGACAGGGGCCGGGACCAATGAAAAACTGTTTTTT.

This chain connects TRBV4-3 to TRBJ1-2; 7 bases map to TRBD1. V trimming: 1 base; J trimming: 6 bases; junction bases outside the gene matches: 5. The germline CDR1 and CDR2 sequences are LGHNA and YSLEER. The CDR3 consists of 14 residues. CDR3 DNA sequence: TGCGCCAGCAGCCAAGTTGACAGGGCGAATGGCTACACCTTC. This translates into CASSQVDRANGYTF.

The chain is built from TRBV5-4 and TRBJ1-1, with 9 bases lining up with TRBD1. V dropped 7 bases and J dropped 0; count of bases not matched to a gene: 13. Germline V lookup: CDR1 SGHNT, CDR2 YYREEE (reference sequence). The CDR3 loop spans 17 amino acids. CDR3 region: CASAPTGTGSMNTEAFF. The CDR3 bases are TGTGCCAGCGCGCCGACCGGGACAGGGTCGATGAACACTGAAGCTTTCTTT. Filled out from reference TRBV5-4 and TRBJ1-1, the complete variable domain reads ETGVTQSPTHLIKTRGQQVTLRCSSQSGHNTVSWYQQALGQGPQFIFQYYREEENGRGNFPPRFSGLQFPNYSSELNVNALELDDSALYLCASAPTGTGSMNTEAFFGQGTRLTVV.

CDR3 nucleotides: TGTGCCAGCTCACCCAGGACAGGCCTCTCTGGAAACACCATATATTTT. The encoded protein is CASSPRTGLSGNTIYF. The chain has TRBV18 and TRBJ1-3; 7 bases are shared with TRBD1. CDR3 length: 16 amino acids. CDR1 and CDR2 (germline): KGHSH, LQKENI. The V gene end was trimmed by 3 bases and the J gene end by 0 bases; junction bases not matched to a gene: 5.

This rearrangement joins TRBV6-5 to TRBJ2-1, with TRBD2 matching 10 bases. CDR1 and CDR2 (germline): MNHEY, SVGAGI. V dropped 6 bases and J dropped 6; count of bases not matched to a gene: 8. The CDR3 loop spans 15 amino acids. DNA for the CDR3: TGTGCCAGCAGGTACCTAGCGGGGGCTCCCAATGAGCAGTTCTTC. It is translated as CASRYLAGAPNEQFF.

The CDR3 spells CASSLFRGGVPDTQYF. The DNA of the CDR3 is TGTGCCAGCAGCTTATTCAGGGGAGGGGTTCCAGATACGCAGTATTTT. The chain employs TRBV7-8 and TRBJ2-3, with D possibly being TRBD2 (7 bases). Trimming took off 2 bases at V and 4 bases at J, with 16 bases between the two ends. CDR3 length: 16 residues. In germline, CDR1 is SGHVS, CDR2 FQNEAQ.

The CDR3 spells CARSLARRRENTEAFF. As DNA, the CDR3 is TGTGCCAGAAGCTTGGCAAGACGGCGGGAGAACACTGAAGCTTTCTTT. The chain has TRBV5-3 and TRBJ1-1; D not resolved. TRBV5-3 falls under the ORF class, with uncertain function. This CDR3 is built from 16 residues. Trimming took 0 bases from V and 1 from J, leaving 13 bases between them.

The chain links TRBV7-8 to TRBJ2-3, with a possible D match to TRBD1 (5 bases). Trimming stripped 5 bases from V and 4 bases from J, with 10 bases between. This CDR3 is 13 amino acids long. Germline V CDR1 and CDR2: SGHVS, FQNEAQ. For the CDR3, the DNA is TGTGCCAGCAGCCATGACAGATCAGATACGCAGTATTTT. This codes for CASSHDRSDTQYF.

The chain carries TRBV5-1 and TRBJ1-6; D unresolved. Germline V gene lookup returns CDR1 SGHRS and CDR2 YFSETQ. This CDR3 is built from 14 residues. V lost 5 bases and J 11 bases, leaving 17 bases between the germline ends. CDR3: CASRPIGSEAPLHF. CDR3 nucleotide sequence: TGCGCCAGCAGGCCCATAGGGTCGGAGGCACCCCTCCACTTT.

J is TRBJ2-1 and V is TRBV10-3; no clear D gene. Trimming took off 3 bases at V and 9 bases at J, with 6 bases between the two ends. The germline gives CDR1 ENHRY, CDR2 SYGVKD. CDR3 length: 11 residues. The CDR3 is CAISEGGEQFF. The CDR3 DNA reads TGTGCCATCAGTGAAGGTGGTGAGCAGTTCTTC.

The chain is built from TRBV14 and TRBJ2-1; D remains ambiguous. The V and J ends lost 3 bases and 4 bases respectively, with 7 bases between them. In germline, CDR1 is SGHDN, CDR2 FVKESK. The CDR3 contains 13 residues. The chain's CDR3 is CASSHDPYNEQFF. The CDR3 coding sequence is TGTGCCAGCAGCCATGACCCATACAATGAGCAGTTCTTC. Variable domain in full (rest from reference TRBV14 and TRBJ2-1): EAGVTQFPSHSVIEKGQTVTLRCDPISGHDNLYWYRRVMGKEIKFLLHFVKESKQDESGMPNNRFLAERTGGTYSTLKVQPAELEDSGVYFCASSHDPYNEQFFGPGTRLTVL.

The chain combines TRBV7-2 with TRBJ2-2; 10 nucleotides agree with TRBD2. CDR1 is SGHTA and CDR2 is FQGNSA in the germline V gene. With V trimmed by 3 bases and J by 5 bases, 6 bases remained unmatched. This CDR3 region has 16 residues. The CDR3 sequence is CASSLLAGGNTGELFF. The CDR3 DNA is TGTGCCAGCAGCTTGTTAGCGGGGGGCAATACCGGGGAGCTGTTTTTT.

V usage is TRBV6-2 or TRBV6-3 and J usage is TRBJ2-1; 8 bases match TRBD2. J gave up 7 bases and V 0 bases, and 14 bases lay outside the gene matches. The CDR3 length is 18 residues. Germline values: CDR1 MNHEY, CDR2 SVGEGT. The CDR3 loop reads CASSYSAFAGGRGNEQFF. CDR3 nucleotides: TGTGCCAGCAGTTACTCGGCTTTCGCGGGGGGTCGTGGTAATGAGCAGTTCTTC.

The chain uses TRBV27 and TRBJ2-2, with D possibly being TRBD1 or TRBD2 (5 bases each). The ends were cut back, 5 bases at V and 4 bases at J, with 17 bases in the middle. The CDR3 spans 16 residues. Germline assignment: CDR1 MNHEY and CDR2 SMNVEV (reference sequence). The CDR3 here is CASSVLPGRGTGELFF. CDR3 sequence (DNA): TGTGCCAGCAGTGTCCTTCCGGGACGGGGCACCGGGGAGCTGTTTTTT.

The rearrangement links TRBV7-2 to TRBJ2-7; D could derive from TRBD1 or TRBD2 (5 bases each). Germline lookup yields CDR1 SGHTA and CDR2 FQGNSA. Trimming removed 1 base at V and 3 bases at J, with 13 bases between. The CDR3 spans 15 residues. CDR3 nucleotide sequence: TGTGCCAGCAGCTTAGGGCCGGGGCGGAACTACGAGCAGTACGTC. This encodes CASSLGPGRNYEQYV.

The chain uses TRBV10-3 and TRBJ2-7; the D gene is possibly TRBD1 (6 bases). CDR1 is ENHRY, CDR2 SYGVKD, per germline. This CDR3 spans 13 amino acids. Trimming pared 10 bases from V and 2 bases from J, leaving 15 bases between. The CDR3 sequence is CATWAGQPYEQYV. CDR3 nucleotides: TGTGCCACGTGGGCCGGACAGCCCTACGAGCAGTACGTC.

The chain links TRBV19 to TRBJ2-7, with D perhaps matching TRBD1 (6 bases). Germline V CDR1 and CDR2: LNHDA, SQIVND (reference sequence). Trimming pared 4 bases from V and 7 bases from J, leaving 20 bases between. The CDR3 contains 15 residues. The CDR3 nucleotides are TGTGCCAGTAGTACAACCTGGGACACCTCGGGGGAGCAGTACTTC. Amino acid sequence: CASSTTWDTSGEQYF.

The chain links TRBV7-5 to TRBJ1-2. TRBV7-5 is termed a pseudogene. This CDR3 comprises 13 residues. Here the CDR3 reads CARTGPLNYGYTF. The CDR3 coding sequence is TGTGCCAGAACGGGACCGCTCAACTATGGCTACACCTTC.

The V gene is TRBV10-3, the J gene TRBJ1-2; no firm D call. The length of the CDR3 is 14 residues. The V end was cut by 0 bases, the J end by 8 bases, with 13 bases between. CDR1 is ENHRY, CDR2 SYGVKD, per germline. CDR3 in amino acids: CAISESIWKSGYTF. DNA of the CDR3: TGTGCCATCAGTGAGTCGATCTGGAAGAGCGGCTACACCTTC.

V and J are TRBV2 and TRBJ2-1; possibly TRBD1 or TRBD2 for D (5 bases each). CDR3 length equals 13 residues. Germline CDR1 and CDR2: SNHLY and FYNNEI. V lost 6 bases and J lost 10, with 16 bases in between. As DNA, the CDR3 is TGTGCCAGCAGAAAACCGGGGCCCTTAGAGCAGTTCTTC. Its protein is CASRKPGPLEQFF.

The chain uses TRBV7-2 and TRBJ1-2; D not resolved. CDR3 length equals 15 residues. Germline V gives CDR1 SGHTA, CDR2 FQGNSA. V lost 5 bases and J lost 4, with 17 bases in between. The CDR3: CASSPRGNLGYGYTF. The CDR3 DNA follows: TGTGCCAGCAGCCCAAGAGGGAATCTTGGCTATGGCTACACCTTC.